The T cell receptor beta chain under discussion was sequenced for a study of vaccination effects on CD4 cells after COVID-19. Study-level results: Marked clonal contraction was seen in infection- and vaccine-induced clones late after vaccination.

From germline, CDR1 is ENHRY and CDR2 SYGVKD. The CDR3 loop spans 15 amino acids. The V end lost 6 bases, the J end lost 12 bases, and 24 bases lay between the germline ends. This clone is large. Its specificity is not known. The protocol was immunoSEQ multiplex PCR, while the TCRdb copy is restricted to in-frame clones and leaves out a portion. The table lists about 22,000 clones, over 65% of them singletons. Antigen-specific CD4+ T cells were first expanded with viral peptide pools by the ViraFEST assay and only then sequenced. Cells that had been cultured for 10 days were the source of isolated CD4+ T cells. Vaccine recipients lacked prior SARS-CoV-2 infection and had negative nucleocapsid antibodies. Cultures used under 2.5 million PBMC per well, 9.5 to 10 IU/ml IL-2 and about 10 ug/ml peptides.

The chain uses TRBV10-3 and TRBJ2-1; the D gene is possibly TRBD1 (5 bases). The input for sequencing was CD4+ T cells from PBMCs cultured with HCoV-NL63 spike peptides, taken before COVID-19 vaccination. The receptor was isolated from a human donor who received a COVID-19 vaccine. The CDR3 DNA follows: TGTGCCATCAGCGGCCAGTTGGGTTCAGGTACAGGGCAGTTCTTC. Its protein product is CAISGQLGSGTGQFF.